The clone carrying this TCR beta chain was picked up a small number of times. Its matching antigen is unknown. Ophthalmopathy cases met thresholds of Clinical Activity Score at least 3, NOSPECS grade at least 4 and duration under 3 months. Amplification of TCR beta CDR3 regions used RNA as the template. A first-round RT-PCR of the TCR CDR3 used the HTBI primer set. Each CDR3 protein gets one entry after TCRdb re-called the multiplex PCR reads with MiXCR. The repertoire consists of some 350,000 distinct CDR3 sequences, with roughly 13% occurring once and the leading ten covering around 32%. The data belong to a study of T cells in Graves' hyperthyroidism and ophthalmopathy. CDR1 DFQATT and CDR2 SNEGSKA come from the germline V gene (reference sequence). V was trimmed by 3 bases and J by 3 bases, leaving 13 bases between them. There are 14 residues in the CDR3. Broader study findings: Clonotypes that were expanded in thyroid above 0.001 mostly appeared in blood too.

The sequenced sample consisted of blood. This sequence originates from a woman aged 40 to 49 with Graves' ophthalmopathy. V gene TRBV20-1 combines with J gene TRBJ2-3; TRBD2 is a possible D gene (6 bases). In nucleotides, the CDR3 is TGCAGTGCTAGGGACCCGGGGAGGACAGATACGCAGTATTTT. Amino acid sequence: CSARDPGRTDTQYF.